These 25 T cell receptor beta chains were all obtained from the same sample, sequenced in a study of tumor-infiltrating lymphocytes in primary liver carcinoma (dated by TCRdb to 2016 to 2017). Sequencing was performed on an Illumina HiSeq 2500. Starting from around 520 ng total RNA, TCRbeta-specific cDNA was produced by reverse transcription with a constant-region primer and ProtoScript II reverse transcriptase. The TCRbeta libraries were prepared through three rounds of nested multiplex PCR following a slightly modified ARM-PCR procedure. Multiplex TRBV1-TRBV30 forward primers and a Cbeta reverse primer were used in the first two PCR rounds, each of which was run for 10 to 11 cycles. Clones were called with MiXCR by TCRdb after fastp trimmed the public reads at Q25, and only in-frame beta chains were retained. Rows are unified per CDR3 protein, each entry keeping the most common DNA and genes. Within this sample are approximately 73,000 distinct CDR3 sequences, with over 60% of them counted one time only. Together, the top ten hold around 30% of the sample.

Total RNA and DNA were co-extracted from about 19-30 mg of bulk tissue with the AllPrep DNA/RNA mini kit, without cell sorting. The sample was liver tumor tissue from sampling region 4. The cell subset or site label, read with the paper, signifies: tumor region T4, right-lateral pole. The receptors stem from a man in his forties with primary liver carcinoma and hepatitis B virus infection.

This clonotype was counted at least ten times. V usage is TRBV5-1 and J usage is TRBJ1-2; TRBD1 might be the D (5 bases). Trimming pared 4 bases from V and 6 bases from J, leaving 16 bases between. The CDR3 runs to 14 residues. Germline CDR1 and CDR2: SGHRS and YFSETQ. The CDR3 reads CASSRQGTAHGYTF. The CDR3 region has the DNA TGCGCCAGCAGCCGCCAAGGGACTGCCCATGGCTACACCTTC.

This clonotype was recorded only once. It may be a read error: a sequence one base away is much more abundant. The V gene is TRBV5-1, the J gene TRBJ2-1; TRBD2 is a possible D gene (5 bases). Germline lookup yields CDR1 SGHRS and CDR2 YFSETQ. This CDR3 region has 15 residues. The CDR3 nucleotides read TGCGCCAGCAGCTTGGGAGGGCAAGGCTACAATGAGCAGTCCTTC. This encodes CASSLGGQGYNEQSF.

In the case of this clonotype: A much larger clone lies a single base off, so this may be a read error. This rearrangement joins TRBV5-6 to TRBJ1-1; D is uncertain. Trimming left V 9 bases short and J 3 bases short, with 12 bases between. This CDR3 contains 12 residues. Germline V gene lookup returns CDR1 SGHDT and CDR2 YYEEEE. The CDR3 bases are TGTGCCAACAGTTTCTTAGACACTGAAGCTTTCTTT. It is translated as CANSFLDTEAFF.

Turning to this clonotype: A much bigger clone sits one base away, suggesting this may be a read error. The chain recombines TRBV28 with TRBJ1-5; D is unresolved. Germline lookup yields CDR1 MDHEN and CDR2 SYDVKM. The CDR3 contains 15 residues. This chain's CDR3 is CTSSLPGTSNQPQHF. The CDR3 DNA reads TGTACCAGCAGTTTACCGGGTACTAGCAATCAGCCCCAGCATTTT.

A remark on this clonotype: One junction end does not reproduce the germline sequence, and a read error may be involved. The CDR3: CASSLELAGVTEHFF. The CDR3 region has the DNA TGTGCCAGCAGCTTAGAACTAGCGGGAGTCACTGAGCATTTCTTC. The chain is built from TRBV11-2 and TRBJ2-1; 11 bases fit TRBD2. The V gene's germline CDR1 is SGHAT and CDR2 FQNNGV. The CDR3 extends over 15 amino acids. Filled out from reference TRBV11-2 and TRBJ2-1, the complete variable domain reads EAGVAQSPRYKIIEKRQSVAFWCNPISGHATLYWYQQILGQGPKLLIQFQNNGVVDDSQLPKDRFSAERLKGVDSTLKIQPAKLEDSAVYLCASSLELAGVTEHFFGPGTRLTVL.

A word on this clonotype: Given the absence of the conserved phenylalanine or tryptophan at the CDR3 end, a read error is likely. This chain connects TRBV29-1 to TRBJ2-5, with D possibly matching TRBD2 (5 bases). Germline CDR1 SQVTM, CDR2 ANQGSEA. The CDR3 covers 16 residues. CDR3 coding DNA: TGTAACACCGAGGCCCGACGTGGGCCCGGAGGAGAGACCCAGTACATC. This codes for CNTEARRGPGGETQYI.

Regarding this clonotype: This may arise from a read error, as a much more abundant clone is one base away. The CDR3 does not end in the conserved phenylalanine or tryptophan, so this is likely a read error. V is TRBV7-9 and J is TRBJ1-1, with no clear D. V lost 3 bases and J 7 bases, leaving 12 bases between the germline ends. The CDR3 runs 13 residues. CDR1 is SEHNR, CDR2 FQNEAQ, per germline (reference sequence). CDR3 amino acids: CASSFEQSGEAFI. DNA for the CDR3: TGTGCCAGCAGCTTCGAACAGAGCGGTGAAGCTTTCATT.

Note on this clonotype: Without the conserved terminal phenylalanine or tryptophan, this CDR3 likely stems from a read error. The genes are TRBV6-1 and TRBJ2-1; D call uncertain. V was pared by 4 bases and J by 12 bases, with 13 bases between. The germline V gene encodes CDR1 MNHNS and CDR2 SASEGT. The CDR3 runs to 12 residues. In DNA, the CDR3 is TGTGCCAGCAGTGGAGCTCCCAAGGGGCAGTTCCTC. It encodes CASSGAPKGQFL.

The chain couples TRBV29-1 to TRBJ1-2; D is unclear. The CDR3 runs to 13 residues. CDR1 and CDR2 from the germline V gene are SQVTM and ANQGSEA. Trimming removed 4 bases at V and 4 bases at J, with 13 bases between. CDR3 sequence reads: CSVVSDEPYGYTF. The DNA for the CDR3 is TGCAGCGTTGTTAGTGATGAACCCTATGGCTACACCTTC.

This chain joins TRBV29-1 and TRBJ2-5; no clear D. With the DNA end fitting TRBJ2-1 better, the J assignment may be wrong. Germline V gene sequence: CDR1 SQVTM, CDR2 ANQGSEA. The CDR3 runs to 13 residues. The CDR3 loop is CSVDLYIGETQFF. CDR3 nucleotide sequence: TGCAGCGTTGACCTGTACATAGGTGAGACCCAGTTCTTC.

Points on this clonotype: A junction end diverges from the germline sequence, so it may reflect a read error. The genes are TRBV6-5 and TRBJ2-7; no firm D call. Germline CDR1 MNHEY, CDR2 SVGAGI. The CDR3 is 14 amino acids. The CDR3 loop reads CAGSYDVVGYEQYF. Written as DNA, the CDR3 is TGTGCCGGCAGTTATGACGTCGTAGGCTACGAGCAGTACTTC.

This clonotype occurred once. This rearrangement joins TRBV6-2 or TRBV6-3 to TRBJ2-1; D is uncertain. In germline, CDR1 is MNHEY, CDR2 SVGEGT. CDR3 length: 19 residues. Trimming shortened V by 9 bases and J by 4 bases, and 31 bases separated the two germline ends. The CDR3 DNA is TGTGCCAGATGTTTAGCTGCGCGACGGGCGAGGAGCTCGTACAATGAGCAGTTCTTC. Translating gives CARCLAARRARSSYNEQFF.

The chain combines TRBV11-2 with TRBJ2-1, with 8 bases lining up with TRBD2. The length of the CDR3 is 16 residues. Per the germline V gene, CDR1 is SGHAT and CDR2 is FQNNGV. The CDR3: CGGSYSSTTGRGGGFF. CDR3 in DNA: TGTGGCGGCAGCTACTCTTCGACTACCGGGAGGGGAGGCGGGTTCTTC.

V and J are TRBV12-3 or TRBV12-4 and TRBJ2-1; 7 bases are shared with TRBD1. The CDR3 is 13 amino acids. CDR3 coding DNA: TGTACCGGCAGCACAGGGGAAATCCATGAGCAGTTCTTC. Protein: CTGSTGEIHEQFF.

This rearrangement joins TRBV12-3 or TRBV12-4 to TRBJ1-1; a weak D match, TRBD1 (6 bases). Trimming removed 4 bases at V and 1 base at J, with 19 bases between. The CDR3 has 17 amino acids. CDR3 sequence: CASSSVWGTSTNTEAFF. The DNA for the CDR3 is TGTGCCAGCAGTTCAGTCTGGGGGACATCAACGAACACTGAAGCTTTCTTT.

Note on this clonotype: A junction end diverges from the germline sequence, so it may reflect a read error. The CDR3 coding sequence is TGTGCCAGCAGTTACCAGACCAGGACAGGGTATTCACGGAACACAGGGGAGCTGTTTTTT. Translation: CASSYQTRTGYSRNTGELFF. The V call is TRBV6-6, the J call TRBJ2-2; 8 nucleotides line up with TRBD1. The length of the CDR3 is 20 residues. Germline values: CDR1 MNHNY, CDR2 SVGAGI (reference sequence).

In this sample, this clonotype turned up many times. The chain combines TRBV5-1 with TRBJ2-2, with D unresolved. Germline loops: CDR1 SGHRS, CDR2 YFSETQ. CDR3 length equals 13 residues. V gave up 7 bases and J gave up 1 base, with 8 bases separating them. The CDR3 protein is CASFQENTGELFF. The CDR3 DNA reads as TGCGCCAGCTTTCAGGAGAACACCGGGGAGCTGTTTTTT.

Concerning this clonotype: One end of the junction fails to match germline, which may point to a read error. The chain combines TRBV6-1 with TRBJ1-2; no clear D. Germline V CDR1 and CDR2: MNHNS, SASEGT. There are 15 residues in the CDR3. The CDR3, as DNA: TGTGCCGGCAAATACGCGAGGACGGTAAACTATGGTTACACCTTC. This gives the protein CAGKYARTVNYGYTF.

This sequence joins TRBV29-1 and TRBJ2-1; D remains unclear. The V gene lost 3 bases and the J gene lost 14 bases, with 20 bases spanning the gap. The length of the CDR3 is 13 residues. The V gene's germline CDR1 is SQVTM and CDR2 ANQGSEA. CDR3 DNA: TGCAGCGTTGACAGGAAGTCACACAGAGAGGAGTTCTTC. Protein product: CSVDRKSHREEFF.

V usage is TRBV11-2 and J usage is TRBJ1-2; TRBD1 matches at 7 bases. The ends lost 11 bases at V and 8 bases at J; junction bases unmatched: 17. This CDR3 region has 14 residues. Germline CDR1 reads SGHAT; CDR2 reads FQNNGV. CDR3 coding DNA: TGTGCCGGTAGCTCCAATAGGGGGCTCGAGGGCTACACCTTC. Its translation is CAGSSNRGLEGYTF.

About this clonotype: Mismatch with germline at one junction end may stem from a read error. V is TRBV20-1 and J is TRBJ1-1; D remains ambiguous. The germline V gene has CDR1 DFQATT and CDR2 SNEGSKA (reference sequence). There are 12 residues in the CDR3. The CDR3 sequence: CSASIGETEAFF. DNA for the CDR3: TGCAGTGCTAGTATCGGGGAGACTGAAGCTTTCTTC.

Turning to this clonotype: At one end, the junction sequence differs from germline, possibly due to a read error. The genes are TRBV5-1 and TRBJ2-5; TRBD1 is a possible D gene (5 bases). CDR1 is SGHRS, CDR2 YFSETQ, per germline. The CDR3 spans 12 residues. DNA for the CDR3: TGCGCCAACACCGAGTTAGGGGCCGAGCAGCACTTC. Amino acid sequence: CANTELGAEQHF. The complete variable domain, with remaining parts taken from reference TRBV5-1 and TRBJ2-5, reads KAGVTQTPRYLIKTRGQQVTLSCSPISGHRSVSWYQQTPGQGLQFLFEYFSETQRNKGNFPGRFSGRQFSNSRSEMNVSTLELGDSALYLCANTELGAEQHFGPGTRLLVL.

In the case of this clonotype: This is likely a read error, given that the CDR3 carries no conserved phenylalanine or tryptophan at its end. The chain combines TRBV6-5 with TRBJ2-7; D remains ambiguous. Germline V gene lookup returns CDR1 MNHEY and CDR2 SVGAGI. The CDR3 has 11 residues. In nucleotides, the CDR3 is TGTGCCTGCAGTTACTCGCGAGAGCAGTACTCC. It translates to CACSYSREQYS.

The chain employs TRBV28 and TRBJ2-4; the match to TRBD1 covers 8 bases. J lost 5 bases, V lost 6 bases, and 3 bases had no gene match. Germline CDR1 reads MDHEN; CDR2 reads SYDVKM. This CDR3 is built from 13 residues. CDR3 sequence (DNA): TGTGCCAGCAGCCAGGGACAGGAAAACATTCAGTACTTC. Residues: CASSQGQENIQYF.

The genes are TRBV19 and TRBJ2-1; TRBD2 matches 7 bases. This CDR3 spans 14 amino acids. Germline-derived CDR1 and CDR2 are LNHDA and SQIVND (reference sequence). Trimming at V came to 2 bases and at J to 8 bases, leaving 6 bases not matched to a gene. The CDR3 DNA is TGTGCCAGTAGTATACGGGAGGATGACGATGAGCAGTTCTTC. It is translated as CASSIREDDDEQFF.